The clone carrying this T cell receptor (beta chain) was counted between two and nine times. The length of the CDR3 is 19 residues. CDR1 is SGDLS, CDR2 YYNGEE, per germline. Trimming cost V 6 bases and J 6 bases; bases outside gene matches: 17. The sample is drawn from a study of T-cell memory formation after mild COVID-19. TCRdb recomputed calls from the 5' RACE reads with MiXCR, one row per CDR3 protein. The sample carries 150,000 or so distinct CDR3 sequences, roughly 31% recorded once. The chain couples TRBV9 to TRBJ2-2; 13 positions match TRBD2. The sequence came from an adult woman who had mild COVID-19 (a few samples of this study predate the infection). Cell type and time point are not known. Material for sequencing was PBMCs or a T cell subset sorted from them (not recorded which). CDR3 in amino acids: CASNVGLAGRAGYAGELFF. The DNA for the CDR3 is TGTGCCAGCAACGTGGGACTAGCGGGGAGAGCGGGATACGCCGGGGAGCTGTTTTTT. Together with reference TRBV9 and TRBJ2-2, the CDR3 gives the full variable domain: DSGVTQTPKHLITATGQRVTLRCSPRSGDLSVYWYQQSLDQGLQFLIQYYNGEERAKGNILERFSAQQFPDLHSELNLSSLELGDSALYFCASNVGLAGRAGYAGELFFGEGSRLTVL.